This record looks at one TCR beta chain sequence and its context. Its target is not known. RNA served as the template for amplifying TCR beta CDR3 regions. First-round RT-PCR employed HTBI primers, with a second-round multiplex PCR after it. TCRdb fed the multiplex PCR reads into MiXCR, producing one record per CDR3 protein. The sample holds around 1,000,000 distinct CDR3 sequences, 35% to 40% seen once. The data derive from a study of Graves' ophthalmopathy and Graves' hyperthyroidism. Across the study: Stable hyperthyroidism referred to disease that showed no ophthalmopathy within 18 months of follow-up.

Overall study results and limits: Between ophthalmopathy and stable hyperthyroidism, a 13-signature model drew a separation with 87.88% sensitivity and just under 83% specificity.

V lost 4 bases to trimming and J lost 13 bases; unmatched junction nucleotides: 12. CDR3 size: 13 residues. Per germline, CDR1 DFQATT and CDR2 SNEGSKA (reference sequence). The sequence was obtained from an adult man with Graves' hyperthyroidism. The source material was peripheral blood or thyroid tissue (not recorded which). The chain is built from TRBV20-1 and TRBJ2-2; 7 bases agree with TRBD1. The CDR3 sequence is CSANRGNTEGLFF. For the CDR3, the DNA is TGCAGTGCTAACAGGGGAAACACCGAGGGGCTGTTTTTT.